Sequencing of this TCR beta chain was carried out in a study of blood T cell repertoires in COVID-19. Generated by immunoSEQ multiplex PCR, the TCRdb table keeps only in-frame clones and is missing some. This table holds about 260,000 clones, around four fifths found once. The specimen was peripheral blood. The TCR was taken from a man aged 55 to 70 with acute or convalescent COVID-19.

DNA of the CDR3: TGTGCCAGCAGTGCCCCGGTTGTCACTAATGAAAAACTGTTTTTT. It codes for CASSAPVVTNEKLFF. J is TRBJ1-4 and V is TRBV28; D uncertain. The CDR3 contains 15 residues. V was pared by 5 bases and J by 2 bases, with 12 bases between. Germline V gives CDR1 MDHEN, CDR2 SYDVKM.